This T cell receptor (beta chain) was profiled in a study of radiation and T cells in renal cell carcinoma (dated by TCRdb to 2020 to 2022). The study in broad terms: Samples came from a clinical trial, in which primary renal cell carcinomas received 15 Gy stereotactic body radiation therapy followed by nephrectomy 4 weeks later. A total of some 55 samples underwent TCR beta sequencing, made up of around 26 tumors and about 27 peripheral blood samples. Across all 55 or so samples, 4,016,671 unique CDR3 nucleotide sequences, encoding about 3,000,000 unique CDR3 amino acid sequences, were identified. Overall study outcomes, separate from this receptor: Dynamics of the blood repertoire were not tracked past 4 weeks after treatment. The single-armed trial design could not address effects of radiation dose or scheduling on the TCR repertoire. An increase in top tumor clonotypes in blood was observed from baseline to 2 weeks post-radiation, followed by contraction by 4 weeks, which was taken to suggest transient expansion of tumor-resident clones. Because no pretreatment tumor biopsies were available, whether clonotypes were present in the tumor at baseline could not be determined.

The immunoSEQ kit was used, according to the manufacturer's recommendations, to generate TCR beta libraries from genomic DNA. To prepare libraries, a first multiplex PCR with proprietary primers was run, followed by a second PCR that added unique barcodes, and a bead cleanup was done after each round. Each sample batch included a kit-provided positive control reaction and a negative control reaction. The final libraries underwent checking on an Agilent 4200 TapeStation D1000 ScreenTape, volumetric pooling, and quantification by qPCR. Sequencing was performed on an Illumina NextSeq500 with a MidOutput 150-cycle cartridge, and 156 Read1 and 15 Index1 cycles were run with kit custom primers. The pooled library was loaded at 0.9 to 1 pM with a roughly 20% PhiX control spike-in. Concerning the study's data processing: Vendor-processed data were analyzed in R, and a clonotype was defined as all T cells sharing the same CDR3 nucleotide sequence. In the clone abundance analyses, frequencies were normalized to the 10,000 most abundant clones in each sample. Public T cell clones, which averaged fewer than five per sample, were removed prior to analysis. A difference in abundance of at least 32-fold between compartments was used to define tumor-enriched and baseline blood-enriched clonotypes. A beta-binomial differential abundance model was used to identify clonotypes that were expanded or contracted between blood time points. Tumor-blood repertoire similarity was measured with the Baroni-Urbani and Buser coefficient, and group comparisons used two-tailed Wilcoxon tests in R. TCRdb stores this immuneACCESS table with in-frame sequences only. Part of the clones is absent; in the studies checked, under half of the shortfall reflects unresolved V genes, and no reason is known for the rest. V and J calls and clone size follow that table, whereas D and trimming were derived from the DNA. In this sample the table shows approximately 120,000 clones, approximately 78% of which occur a single time. The biggest ten clones account for about 2.9% of the sample.

The time point label corresponds to: baseline pretreatment blood. What the treatment or condition label conveys for this sample: 15 Gy SBRT to primary tumor, nephrectomy 4 weeks later. To follow tumor-enriched clonotypes, serial peripheral blood was collected from radiation-treated patients at baseline and at 2 weeks and 4 weeks after SBRT. All patients had renal cell carcinoma with clear cell pathology. The QIAamp DNA Blood Mini Kit (Qiagen) was used to prepare genomic DNA for TCR sequencing. Samples were included in the analyses only if all quality control checks were passed. A word on this clone: What this receptor recognizes is not known. Per-base qualities were not stored, and no clone one base away is much larger.

Sequences SGHTA (CDR1) and FQGTGA (CDR2) are obtained from the germline V gene. Deletion took 2 bases off V and 7 bases off J, with a span of 15 bases between the germline ends. Inclusive of the bounding cysteine and phenylalanine, the CDR3 is 15 residues long. Just the 45-base CDR3 DNA is kept, in frame starting at base 1. The TCR was taken from a woman in her fifties or sixties with renal cell carcinoma. The sequencing used blood, collected from a patient whose treatment included radiotherapy and nephrectomy. Recombination connected TRBV7-3 to TRBJ2-1; the D gene remains uncertain. Here is the DNA: TGTGCCAGCAGCTTACAAGGGTTGGCAAGGAATGAGCAGTTCTTC. Translated, this gives CASSLQGLARNEQFF.